These 24 T cell receptor beta chains were sequenced from one sample in a study of blood T cells in healthy people across ages. Primed by a sample-barcoded 5' primer and a J-beta primer mix, a second PCR proceeded for roughly 6 to 12 cycles. TCRdb fed the 5' RACE reads into MiXCR, producing one record per CDR3 protein. The sample carries 790,000 or so distinct CDR3 sequences, more than 50% recorded once. Material: blood. These receptors were collected from a middle-aged man in good health.

About this clonotype: One end of the junction fails to match germline, which may point to a read error. The V and J genes are TRBV28 and TRBJ2-7; no reliable D call. Germline CDR1 is MDHEN and CDR2 is SYDVKM. The CDR3 has 14 amino acids. For the CDR3, the DNA is TGTGCCAGCAGACTTGGATGGAGCTCCTATGAGCAGTACTTC. This sequence encodes CASRLGWSSYEQYF. Looking up the rest from reference TRBV28 and TRBJ2-7 gives the full variable domain: DVKVTQSSRYLVKRTGEKVFLECVQDMDHENMFWYRQDPGLGLRLIYFSYDVKMKEKGDIPEGYSVSREKKERFSLILESASTNQTSMYLCASRLGWSSYEQYFGPGTRLTVT.

Only a few counts were recorded for this clonotype. The V call is TRBV4-1, the J call TRBJ1-1, with D hard to call. CDR1 and CDR2 from the germline V gene are MGHRA and YSYEKL. This CDR3 spans 15 amino acids. The V end lost 0 bases, the J end lost 7 bases, and 15 bases lay between the germline ends. CDR3 in amino acids: CASSQELGRGSEAFF. CDR3 nucleotide sequence: TGCGCCAGCAGCCAAGAACTTGGCCGTGGCAGTGAAGCTTTCTTT.

Remarks on this clonotype: The junction differs from germline at one of its ends, possibly a read error. The chain joins TRBV10-3 to TRBJ1-1; D remains unclear. Germline CDR1 and CDR2: ENHRY and SYGVKD. The CDR3 length is 11 residues. CDR3 bases: TGTGCCATCAGTCGCGGGCCTGAGGCTTTCTTT. It specifies CAISRGPEAFF.

This clonotype was counted between two and nine times. The chain uses TRBV4-2 and TRBJ1-6, with D uncertain. The germline V and J ends were trimmed by 5 bases and 0 bases, with 11 bases remaining between them. The CDR3 is 16 amino acids. The V gene's germline CDR1 is LGHNA and CDR2 YNFKEQ. CDR3 bases: TGTGCCAGCAGCGCGGAAGATAGCTCCTATAATTCACCCCTCCACTTT. The encoded protein is CASSAEDSSYNSPLHF.

This clonotype was recorded a few times. The chain recombines TRBV20-1 with TRBJ2-3; 8 nucleotides line up with TRBD2. Germline-derived CDR1 and CDR2 are DFQATT and SNEGSKA (reference sequence). The CDR3 is 13 amino acids. The V gene end was trimmed by 5 bases and the J gene end by 3 bases; junction bases not matched to a gene: 4. CDR3 nucleotides: TGCAGTGCTCCCAGCGGGAGAACAGATACGCAGTATTTT. Its protein is CSAPSGRTDTQYF.

This chain links TRBV6-5 with TRBJ2-7, with 9 bases matching TRBD2. V shed 5 bases, J shed 5 bases, and the junction held 13 bases outside the gene matches. This CDR3 region has 16 residues. The V gene's germline CDR1 is MNHEY and CDR2 SVGAGI. The CDR3: CASSINPGLAFHEQYF. Written as DNA, the CDR3 is TGTGCCAGCAGTATAAACCCGGGACTAGCCTTTCACGAGCAGTACTTC.

The rearrangement uses TRBV29-1 and TRBJ1-3; D ambiguous. The length of the CDR3 is 13 residues. Trimming shortened V by 3 bases and J by 0 bases, and 6 bases separated the two germline ends. CDR1 and CDR2 from the germline V gene are SQVTM and ANQGSEA. The CDR3 bases are TGCAGCGTTGAGCCAGGCTCTGGAAACACCATATATTTT. Amino acid sequence: CSVEPGSGNTIYF.

V and J are TRBV9 and TRBJ2-5, with TRBD1 identical over 7 bases. Trimming took 3 bases from V and 11 from J; bases not matched to a gene: 16. CDR1 is SGDLS, CDR2 YYNGEE, per germline. CDR3 size: 15 residues. The CDR3 DNA reads TGTGCCAGCAGCGCGACAGGGAATCCCTACAATGAGCAGTACTTC. This encodes CASSATGNPYNEQYF.

V and J are TRBV20-1 and TRBJ2-3, with 8 bases aligning to TRBD2. V trimming: 3 bases; J trimming: 3 bases; junction bases outside the gene matches: 5. Per the germline V gene, CDR1 is DFQATT and CDR2 is SNEGSKA (reference sequence). The CDR3 length is 14 residues. The CDR3 DNA sequence: TGCAGTGCTAGGAGTAGCGGGGCGACAGATACGCAGTATTTT. As protein: CSARSSGATDTQYF.

The genes are TRBV7-3 and TRBJ2-1; 8 bases align to TRBD1. Losses at the gene ends were 2 bases for V and 4 bases for J; bases not matched to a gene: 4. The CDR3 is 15 amino acids. CDR1 and CDR2 from the germline V gene are SGHTA and FQGTGA. The CDR3 nucleotides are TGTGCCAGCAGCTTAGGGGGACAGGCTTACAATGAGCAGTTCTTC. Protein: CASSLGGQAYNEQFF.

This clonotype was seen more than once but under ten times. The chain is built from TRBV4-2 and TRBJ2-4, with 8 bases fitting TRBD2. Looked up from germline, CDR1 is LGHNA and CDR2 is YNFKEQ. V dropped 5 bases and J dropped 0; count of bases not matched to a gene: 3. CDR3 length equals 15 residues. The CDR3 here is CASSASGGAKNIQYF. Written as DNA, the CDR3 is TGTGCCAGCAGCGCCAGCGGGGGAGCCAAAAACATTCAGTACTTC.

The chain joins TRBV11-2 to TRBJ2-4; possible D gene TRBD2, 7 bases. Germline lookup yields CDR1 SGHAT and CDR2 FQNNGV. The CDR3 is made up of 14 amino acids. The V end was cut by 8 bases, the J end by 5 bases, with 16 bases between. This chain's CDR3 is CASGAGGHQNIQYF. The CDR3 region has the DNA TGTGCCAGCGGGGCCGGGGGGCACCAAAACATTCAGTACTTC.

The chain employs TRBV4-2 and TRBJ1-2, with 10 bases that match TRBD1. Germline values: CDR1 LGHNA, CDR2 YNFKEQ. The CDR3 extends over 17 amino acids. Losses at the gene ends were 4 bases for V and 4 bases for J; bases not matched to a gene: 12. For the CDR3, the DNA is TGTGCCAGCAGCCCGGGAACGACAGGGGGCGCTTTCTATGGCTACACCTTC. Residues: CASSPGTTGGAFYGYTF.

The chain uses TRBV29-1 and TRBJ2-1; 7 bases align to TRBD1. This CDR3 has 11 amino acids. Looked up from germline, CDR1 is SQVTM and CDR2 is ANQGSEA. Trimming at V came to 6 bases and at J to 6 bases, leaving 2 bases not matched to a gene. The CDR3 sequence: CSVDRSNEQFF. The CDR3 coding sequence is TGCAGCGTGGACAGGAGCAATGAGCAGTTCTTC.

This clonotype was counted only a few times. The J gene is TRBJ1-6, the V gene TRBV2; a possible D gene is TRBD1 (6 bases). CDR3 length: 16 residues. The V and J ends lost 1 base and 8 bases respectively, with 15 bases between them. Germline V gene lookup returns CDR1 SNHLY and CDR2 FYNNEI. The CDR3 DNA is TGTGCCAGCAGTGAAGAGGCCACAGGGCTTCATTCACCCCTCCACTTT. Its translation is CASSEEATGLHSPLHF.

The chain links TRBV27 to TRBJ2-5, with D tentatively TRBD2 (5 bases). Trimming stripped 10 bases from V and 11 bases from J, with 17 bases between. From germline, CDR1 is MNHEY and CDR2 SMNVEV (reference sequence). This CDR3 region has 11 residues. This CDR3 is CATRRGREQYF. In DNA form, the CDR3 reads TGTGCCACCCGCCGGGGTCGAGAGCAGTACTTC.

The chain uses TRBV2 and TRBJ2-1; unclear D gene. With 6 bases removed from V and 6 bases from J, the gap between germline ends came to 12 bases. The CDR3 extends over 13 amino acids. Per germline, CDR1 SNHLY and CDR2 FYNNEI. The CDR3 sequence: CASRELGFNEQFF. In DNA form, the CDR3 reads TGTGCCAGCAGGGAGTTGGGCTTCAATGAGCAGTTCTTC.

The chain links TRBV20-1 to TRBJ1-5; D is uncertain. V gave up 2 bases and J gave up 3 bases, with 11 bases separating them. The germline V gene encodes CDR1 DFQATT and CDR2 SNEGSKA (reference sequence). The CDR3 length is 14 residues. CDR3 residues: CSARYNSFNQPQHF. CDR3 in DNA: TGCAGTGCTAGATATAATTCCTTCAATCAGCCCCAGCATTTT.

The chain is built from TRBV29-1 and TRBJ2-2; TRBD1 aligns across 9 bases. Germline CDR1 is SQVTM and CDR2 is ANQGSEA. J lost 1 base, V lost 6 bases, and 0 bases had no gene match. The CDR3 spans 13 residues. The CDR3 here is CSVTGGNTGELFF. The CDR3 nucleotides read TGCAGCGTGACAGGGGGGAACACCGGGGAGCTGTTTTTT.

The chain joins TRBV7-3 to TRBJ1-5; 7 nucleotides align to TRBD1. With V trimmed by 5 bases and J by 4 bases, 5 bases remained unmatched. Germline assignment: CDR1 SGHTA and CDR2 FQGTGA. CDR3 length equals 14 residues. The DNA of the CDR3 is TGTGCCAGCAGCGTGTCAGGGGGTAATCAGCCCCAGCATTTT. Translation gives CASSVSGGNQPQHF.

This chain's CDR3 is CSARETSGGRETQYF. Here the CDR3 DNA reads TGCAGTGCTAGGGAGACTAGCGGGGGGCGAGAGACCCAGTACTTC. The rearrangement links TRBV20-1 to TRBJ2-5, with 13 nucleotides matching TRBD2. CDR3 size: 15 residues. V shed 3 bases and J 4 bases; nucleotides not matched to a gene: 5. The V gene's germline CDR1 is DFQATT and CDR2 SNEGSKA (reference sequence).

The V gene is TRBV3-1, the J gene TRBJ2-2; D may be TRBD1 (5 bases). Trimming stripped 0 bases from V and 6 bases from J, with 11 bases between. Germline CDR1 LGHDT, CDR2 YNNKEL (reference sequence). The CDR3 spans 15 residues. The CDR3 region has the DNA TGTGCCAGCAGCCAAGATCTCAGGGCCCCCGGGGAGCTGTTTTTT. Its protein is CASSQDLRAPGELFF.

V and J are TRBV20-1 and TRBJ2-5, with D unclear. Trimming took 6 bases from V and 5 from J, leaving 19 bases between them. The CDR3 is 14 amino acids. Per germline, CDR1 DFQATT and CDR2 SNEGSKA (reference sequence). CDR3 coding DNA: TGCAGTGCCCCGGCCCCGGGCCGAGCGGAGACCCAGTACTTC. As protein: CSAPAPGRAETQYF.

This clonotype showed up just a few times. This chain joins TRBV20-1 and TRBJ2-2, with D uncertain. Trimming took 6 bases from V and 0 from J, leaving 14 bases between them. Per germline, CDR1 DFQATT and CDR2 SNEGSKA (reference sequence). This CDR3 is built from 15 residues. CDR3 in DNA: TGCAGTGCCTCACGGCGGAGTACGAACACCGGGGAGCTGTTTTTT. Its protein product is CSASRRSTNTGELFF.